Included here is one TCR beta chain sequence, with context. CDR3 length: 17 amino acids. The germline V gene encodes CDR1 KGHSH and CDR2 LQKENI. These data are taken from a study of T cells expressing NK-cell markers. Study in general: The sequencing cohort of eight donors included seven HCMV-seropositive individuals and one seronegative individual.

It was by 5'RACE template switching with UMIs that TCR beta cDNA was made. Using the 5' RACE reads, TCRdb records one entry per CDR3 protein without DNA. Here the sample table reports fewer than 300,000 distinct CDR3 sequences. The sample taken for sequencing was blood T cells: a sorted CD56 or NKG2C T cell subset, CD4+ or CD8+ T cells, or bulk PBMC T cells (not recorded which). The rearrangement links TRBV18 to TRBJ1-6; the D gene TCRdb calls, TRBD1, cannot be checked with no DNA. This sequence was found in a woman between 18 and 69 years old in good health. CDR3: CASSGDSLTAYNSPLHF.